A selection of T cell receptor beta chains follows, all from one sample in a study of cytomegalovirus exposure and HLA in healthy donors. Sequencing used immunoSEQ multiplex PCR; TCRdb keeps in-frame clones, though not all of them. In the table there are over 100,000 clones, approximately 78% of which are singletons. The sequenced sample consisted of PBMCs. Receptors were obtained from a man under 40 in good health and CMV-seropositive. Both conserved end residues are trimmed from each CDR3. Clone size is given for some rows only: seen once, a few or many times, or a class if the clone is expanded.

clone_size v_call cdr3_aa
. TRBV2 ASSESTGAPLNYGYT
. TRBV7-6 ASSLTTGGLIGELF
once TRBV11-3 ASSTGLAARLF
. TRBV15 ATSGRDRGSYNEQF
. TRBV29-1 SVGQLLNNIQY
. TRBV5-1 ASRRTGTTDTQY
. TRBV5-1 ASSQVSGTTNEQF
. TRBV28 ASSTPSGNSYEQY
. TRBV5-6 ASSFGTGGLTNEQF
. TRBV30 AWGGSNQPQH
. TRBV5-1 ASRKDRGEKTQY
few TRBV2 ASSLTSGVFNEQF
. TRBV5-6 ASSLRGTGVPEAF
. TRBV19 ASVRAGNGANVLT
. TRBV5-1 ASSLSVGTGYGYT
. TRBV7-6 ASSLFSGGANTGELF
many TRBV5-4 ASSLGGVGNQPQH
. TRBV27 ASKAGGSYNEQF
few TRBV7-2 ASSLAILRTGELF
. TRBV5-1 ASSLFGTKQETQY
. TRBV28 ASTEGRDRGRRTQY
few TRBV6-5 ASSNRQGDTQY
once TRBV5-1 ASSLAKGTEAF
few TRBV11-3 ASSLQREGKNEQF
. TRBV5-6 ASSWGGEAF
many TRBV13 ASSLIGDNTEAF
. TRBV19 ASKRQENYGYT
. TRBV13 ASSLAAGLAGGYNEQF
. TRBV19 ASTRTVSLTEAF
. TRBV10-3 AISPGTGDTGELF
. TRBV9 ASSVEGVRWVGDTQY
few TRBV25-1 ASSLYVGGEQY
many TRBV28 ASSFPGEQY
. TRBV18 ASSPLTQPYEQY
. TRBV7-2 ASSWGQGIGQPQH
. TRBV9 ASSVEQGSSYEQY
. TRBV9 ASSVGGGADTQY
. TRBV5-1 ASSPRGTANEKLF
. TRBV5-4 ASSLRLAGGQAGELF
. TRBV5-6 ASSFSGSEAF
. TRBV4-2 ASSGVGANEQF
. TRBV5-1 ASSSGLAGGRSSYEQY
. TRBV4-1 ASSQAGGETQY
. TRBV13 ASSHLTGGAREAF